A single sample gave rise to the 13 T cell receptor beta chains below, sequenced in a study of technical replicates of blood from a handful of donors. The assay was immunoSEQ multiplex PCR, and TCRdb's table has in-frame clones only and misses some. The sample contains about 76,000 clones, roughly 97% of which appear only once. Source material: T cells isolated from PBMCs. The receptors were gathered from a human donor in good health.

About this clone: Mismatch with germline at one junction end may stem from a read error. The chain uses TRBV5-6 and TRBJ2-1, with D perhaps TRBD1 (6 bases). CDR1 and CDR2 (germline): SGHDT, YYEEEE. This CDR3 is built from 15 residues. CDR3 bases: TGTGCCAGCAACTTGCCAGGGGTGTCCTACAATGAGCAGTTCTTC. This translates into CASNLPGVSYNEQFF.

The gene calls are TRBV11-2 and TRBJ2-3, with a weak D call TRBD2 (5 bases). The germline gives CDR1 SGHAT, CDR2 FQNNGV. V lost 3 bases to trimming and J lost 0 bases, with 7 bases between them. The CDR3 spans 14 residues. The CDR3 region is CASSFTGSTDTQYF. The CDR3 DNA reads as TGTGCCAGCAGCTTTACGGGGAGCACAGATACGCAGTATTTT.

V is TRBV6-5 and J is TRBJ2-7; 10 positions agree with TRBD1. The CDR3 runs 13 residues. Trimming took 6 bases from V and 5 from J; bases not matched to a gene: 4. Germline V lookup: CDR1 MNHEY, CDR2 SVGAGI. Written as DNA, the CDR3 is TGTGCCAGCAGCGGACAGGGGGACCACGAGCAGTACTTC. Residues: CASSGQGDHEQYF.

The chain couples TRBV12-5 to TRBJ2-3; weak D call: TRBD1 (6 bases). The CDR3 runs 15 residues. V gave up 6 bases and J gave up 0 bases, with 13 bases separating them. Germline V lookup: CDR1 LGHNT, CDR2 FRNRAP. CDR3 DNA: TGTGCTAGTGGCCCCGGGACAACTAGCACAGATACGCAGTATTTT. Protein: CASGPGTTSTDTQYF.

This sequence joins TRBV15 and TRBJ2-7; 7 bases are a match to TRBD1. Germline CDR1 reads LNHNV; CDR2 reads YYDKDF (reference sequence). The J segment lost 2 bases and the V segment lost 6 bases, leaving 10 bases of the junction unmatched. CDR3 length: 15 amino acids. CDR3 sequence: CATRFDVGQTYEQYF. CDR3 sequence (DNA): TGTGCCACCAGATTCGACGTGGGACAGACCTACGAGCAGTACTTC.

CDR3: CASRPAGTRSAYGYTF. The CDR3 bases are TGTGCCAGCAGACCGGCCGGGACAAGGTCGGCCTATGGCTACACCTTC. This chain connects TRBV2 to TRBJ1-2; a weak D match, TRBD1 (6 bases). This CDR3 has 16 amino acids. With 6 bases removed from V and 4 bases from J, the gap between germline ends came to 21 bases. Germline V gives CDR1 SNHLY, CDR2 FYNNEI. The variable domain in full, completed from reference TRBV2 and TRBJ1-2, reads EPEVTQTPSHQVTQMGQEVILRCVPISNHLYFYWYRQILGQKVEFLVSFYNNEISEKSEIFDDQFSVERPDGSNFTLKIRSTKLEDSAMYFCASRPAGTRSAYGYTFGSGTRLTVV.

V usage is TRBV19 and J usage is TRBJ1-4, with TRBD1 matching over 9 bases. The CDR3 is 14 residues long. V shed 10 bases, J shed 8 bases, and the junction held 11 bases outside the gene matches. The germline CDR1 and CDR2 sequences are LNHDA and SQIVND (reference sequence). CDR3: CATQLGQGSEKLFF. The CDR3 bases are TGTGCCACCCAGCTGGGACAGGGCAGCGAAAAACTGTTTTTT.

This chain connects TRBV12-5 to TRBJ2-5; 13 positions match TRBD2. The ends lost 1 base at V and 4 bases at J; junction bases unmatched: 6. Germline CDR1 reads LGHNT; CDR2 reads FRNRAP. CDR3 size: 17 residues. In nucleotides, the CDR3 is TGTGCTAGTGGTTTGGCCGCCGGGACTAGCGGGACAGAGACCCAGTACTTC. It codes for CASGLAAGTSGTETQYF.

The rearrangement uses TRBV29-1 and TRBJ1-2; weak D call: TRBD1 (5 bases). This CDR3 is 12 amino acids long. The V end was cut by 2 bases, the J end by 4 bases, with 8 bases between. CDR1 is SQVTM, CDR2 ANQGSEA, per germline. CDR3 nucleotides: TGCAGCGTTGAAAGACAGACCTATGGCTACACCTTC. Translation gives CSVERQTYGYTF.

The rearrangement uses TRBV10-1 and TRBJ2-1; TRBD2 matches at 7 bases. CDR1 is WNHNN and CDR2 is SYGVQD in the germline V gene (reference sequence). The CDR3 extends over 15 amino acids. Losses at the gene ends were 8 bases for V and 0 bases for J; bases not matched to a gene: 7. CDR3 sequence (DNA): TGCGCCAGCGGGGAAGCGGGAAGCTCCTACAATGAGCAGTTCTTC. The encoded protein is CASGEAGSSYNEQFF.

The V call is TRBV10-3, the J call TRBJ2-3; 7 bases match TRBD1. V lost 7 bases, J lost 2 bases, and 9 bases stayed unmatched. Germline assignment: CDR1 ENHRY and CDR2 SYGVKD. CDR3 length: 15 amino acids. The CDR3 protein is CAIKTQGEITDTQYF. CDR3 DNA sequence: TGTGCCATCAAGACCCAGGGGGAAATCACAGATACGCAGTATTTT.

This rearrangement joins TRBV4-2 to TRBJ2-2; D is unresolved. Trimming removed 0 bases from V and 2 bases from J, with 10 bases in between. The germline V gene encodes CDR1 LGHNA and CDR2 YNFKEQ. The CDR3 is 16 amino acids. Here the CDR3 DNA reads TGTGCCAGCAGCCAAGATCTCTACAGCAACACCGGGGAGCTGTTTTTT. It yields the protein CASSQDLYSNTGELFF.

This chain joins TRBV10-3 and TRBJ1-6; a possible D gene is TRBD1 (6 bases). Germline V gives CDR1 ENHRY, CDR2 SYGVKD. The CDR3 loop spans 14 amino acids. V was shortened by 6 bases and J by 9 bases, with 15 bases between the two germline ends. DNA of the CDR3: TGTGCCATCAGCTTACAGGGCGTGGGTTCACCCCTCCACTTT. Amino acid sequence: CAISLQGVGSPLHF.